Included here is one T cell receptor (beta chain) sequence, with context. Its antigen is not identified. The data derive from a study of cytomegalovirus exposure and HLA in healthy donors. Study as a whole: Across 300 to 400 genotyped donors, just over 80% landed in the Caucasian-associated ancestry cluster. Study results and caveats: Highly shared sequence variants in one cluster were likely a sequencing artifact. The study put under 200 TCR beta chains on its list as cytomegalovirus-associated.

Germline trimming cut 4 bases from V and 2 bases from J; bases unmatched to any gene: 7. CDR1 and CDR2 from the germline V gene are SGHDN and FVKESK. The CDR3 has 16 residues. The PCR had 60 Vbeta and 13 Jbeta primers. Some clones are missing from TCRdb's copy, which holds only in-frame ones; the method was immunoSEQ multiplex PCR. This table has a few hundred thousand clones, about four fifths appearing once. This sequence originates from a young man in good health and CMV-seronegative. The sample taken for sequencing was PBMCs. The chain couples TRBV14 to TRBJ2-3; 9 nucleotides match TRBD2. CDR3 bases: TGTGCCAGCAGCCTCCCCAGCGGGGGGTACACAGATACGCAGTATTTT. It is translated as CASSLPSGGYTDTQYF.